This T cell receptor (beta chain) was obtained from a study of early T cells in non-severe SARS-CoV-2 infection. Findings and limits, study-wide: There was a bias toward anti-spike CD8 responses in VDJdb matching, which missed private and CD4 specificities.

V was cut by 4 bases and J by 1 base, with 15 bases left in between. The germline gives CDR1 SGHKS, CDR2 YYEKEE (reference sequence). This CDR3 spans 16 amino acids. A word on this clonotype: The antigen remains unidentified.

Unique molecular identifiers were attached to individual cDNA molecules. TCRdb reanalysed the 5' RACE reads using MiXCR and keeps one entry per CDR3 protein. The repertoire consists of 50,000 or so distinct CDR3 sequences, with around 14% occurring once and the leading ten covering 9% to 10%. Sequencing used whole blood, obtained at baseline. This receptor was taken from an adult who was a healthcare worker with PCR-confirmed SARS-CoV-2 infection or an uninfected control (not recorded which). The V call is TRBV5-5, the J call TRBJ2-1, with TRBD2 as a possible D gene (5 bases). DNA for the CDR3: TGTGCCAGCAGCATCGGAGGCCTGCTATCCTACAATGAGCAGTTCTTC. Its translation is CASSIGGLLSYNEQFF.